This is a list of T cell receptor beta chains from one sample in a study of blood T cell repertoires in COVID-19. The data were produced by immunoSEQ multiplex PCR, yet TCRdb's version contains in-frame clones alone and is incomplete. This table has about 180,000 clones, approximately 86% appearing once. Sequencing input: peripheral blood. These receptors were obtained from a man aged 45-60 years with active or convalescent COVID-19. The CDR3 runs from the conserved cysteine through the conserved F or W. A D gene is named only where the DNA matches it firmly. Clone size, where shown, is once, few, many, or a class for clones that have expanded.

d_gene: .
abundance: .
j_gene: TRBJ1-4
v_gene: TRBV19
CDR3nt: TGTGCCAGTAGTCCATCGACAGGTGCAACTAATGAAAAACTGTTTTTT
CDR3aa: CASSPSTGATNEKLFF

d_gene: .
abundance: .
j_gene: TRBJ1-1
v_gene: TRBV4-3
CDR3nt: TGCGCCAGCAGCCAAGTTCGGGGGGTGACTGAAGCTTTCTTT
CDR3aa: CASSQVRGVTEAFF

d_gene: .
abundance: .
j_gene: TRBJ2-5
v_gene: TRBV5-5
CDR3nt: TGTGCCAGCAGCTTCGTTGGGGGGTACCAAGAGACCCAGTACTTC
CDR3aa: CASSFVGGYQETQYF

d_gene: .
abundance: .
j_gene: TRBJ1-5
v_gene: TRBV29-1
CDR3nt: TGCAGCGTTGTGGGGGGAGGGCAGCCCCAGCATTTT
CDR3aa: CSVVGGGQPQHF

d_gene: .
abundance: .
j_gene: TRBJ1-1
v_gene: TRBV6-5
CDR3nt: TGTGCCAGCAGTTACTCTGCCCAGGCACAAGCTTTCTTT
CDR3aa: CASSYSAQAQAFF

d_gene: TRBD1
abundance: .
j_gene: TRBJ1-2
v_gene: TRBV6-5
CDR3nt: TGTGCCAGCAGCCTAAATTGGGACAGCGCCTATGGCTACACCTTC
CDR3aa: CASSLNWDSAYGYTF

d_gene: TRBD1
abundance: .
j_gene: TRBJ2-2
v_gene: TRBV7-3
CDR3nt: TGTGCCAGCAGCCCTTACGGGACAGGGGGCTTCGGGGAGCTGTTTTTT
CDR3aa: CASSPYGTGGFGELFF

d_gene: .
abundance: .
j_gene: TRBJ1-4
v_gene: TRBV5-1
CDR3nt: TGCGCCAGCAGCTTCTCAGGGATGGATGAAAAACTGTTTTTT
CDR3aa: CASSFSGMDEKLFF

d_gene: TRBD1
abundance: once
j_gene: TRBJ1-5
v_gene: TRBV2
CDR3nt: TGTGCCAGCAAGGGGACAGGGGGACCCAATCAGCCCCAGCATTTT
CDR3aa: CASKGTGGPNQPQHF

d_gene: TRBD1
abundance: .
j_gene: TRBJ2-1
v_gene: TRBV30
CDR3nt: TGTGCCTGGTCACCACAGGGGGTCAATTACAATGAGCAGTTCTTC
CDR3aa: CAWSPQGVNYNEQFF

d_gene: TRBD1
abundance: .
j_gene: TRBJ2-2
v_gene: TRBV5-1
CDR3nt: TGCGCCAGCAGCTTCGGACAGGGGATTAACACCGGGGAGCTGTTTTTT
CDR3aa: CASSFGQGINTGELFF

d_gene: TRBD2
abundance: .
j_gene: TRBJ2-1
v_gene: TRBV3-1/TRBV3-2
CDR3nt: TGTGCCAGCAGCCCACGGTCGGGAGGAGGCAATGAGCAGTTCTTC
CDR3aa: CASSPRSGGGNEQFF

d_gene: .
abundance: .
j_gene: TRBJ1-2
v_gene: TRBV28
CDR3nt: TGTGCCAGCAGCCGGGTTTTCTATGGCTACACCTTC
CDR3aa: CASSRVFYGYTF

d_gene: TRBD1
abundance: .
j_gene: TRBJ1-1
v_gene: TRBV3-1/TRBV3-2
CDR3nt: TGTGCCAGCAGCCCGCTGCAGGGGGGCACTGAAGCTTTCTTT
CDR3aa: CASSPLQGGTEAFF

d_gene: TRBD1
abundance: once
j_gene: TRBJ1-4
v_gene: TRBV14
CDR3nt: TGTGCCAGCAGCCAAGTGACAGGGGGTGATGAAAAACTGTTTTTT
CDR3aa: CASSQVTGGDEKLFF

d_gene: .
abundance: once
j_gene: TRBJ1-1
v_gene: TRBV30
CDR3nt: TGTGCCTGGTCCAGGGTCCACACTGAAGCTTTCTTT
CDR3aa: CAWSRVHTEAFF

d_gene: TRBD1
abundance: .
j_gene: TRBJ1-5
v_gene: TRBV6-5
CDR3nt: TGTGCCAGCAGTCGGGGACAGGGGTATCAGCCCCAGCATTTT
CDR3aa: CASSRGQGYQPQHF

d_gene: .
abundance: .
j_gene: TRBJ1-2
v_gene: TRBV12-3/TRBV12-4
CDR3nt: TGTGCCAGCAGTTTTACGGTGGAACAGGACTACACCTTC
CDR3aa: CASSFTVEQDYTF